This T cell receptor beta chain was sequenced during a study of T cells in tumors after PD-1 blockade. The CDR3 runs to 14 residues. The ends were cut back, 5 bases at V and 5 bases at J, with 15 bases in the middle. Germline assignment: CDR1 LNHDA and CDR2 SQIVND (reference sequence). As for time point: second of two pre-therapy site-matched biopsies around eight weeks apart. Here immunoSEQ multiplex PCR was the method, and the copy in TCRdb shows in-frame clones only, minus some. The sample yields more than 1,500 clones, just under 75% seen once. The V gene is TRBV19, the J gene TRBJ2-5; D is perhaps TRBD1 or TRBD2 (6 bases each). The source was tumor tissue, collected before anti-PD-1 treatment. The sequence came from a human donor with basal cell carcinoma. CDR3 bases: TGTGCCAGTAGTCAACGGGGGCAGGGGGAGACCCAGTACTTC. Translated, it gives CASSQRGQGETQYF. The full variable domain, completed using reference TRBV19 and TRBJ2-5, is DGGITQSPKYLFRKEGQNVTLSCEQNLNHDAMYWYRQDPGQGLRLIYYSQIVNDFQKGDIAEGYSVSREKKESFPLTVTSAQKNPTAFYLCASSQRGQGETQYFGPGTRLLVL.